Following are 12 T cell receptor beta chains from one sample sequenced in a study of siplizumab effects on memory and regulatory T cells (dated by TCRdb to the late 2010s). Libraries were prepared through the immunoSEQ multiplex PCR assay. TCRdb carries this immuneACCESS record with in-frame sequences only. Its versions omit some clonotypes, under half of them owing to an unresolved V gene in the studies checked, with the rest unexplained. The sample table records some 53,000 clones; nearly 98% of these occur just once. Clones ranked in the top ten supply 0.64% of the sample. Sequenced sample: naive CD4+ T cells sorted from blood. The sample's cell subset or site, from its label and the paper: unstimulated naive T cells. The receptors derive from a human donor in good health.

The chain is built from TRBV15 and TRBJ2-2; 11 bases agree with TRBD2. This CDR3 region has 16 residues. The germline V gene has CDR1 LNHNV and CDR2 YYDKDF (reference sequence). Germline trimming cut 9 bases from V and 0 bases from J; bases unmatched to any gene: 6. In DNA, the CDR3 is TGTGCCACAACAACTAGCGGGGGAGCGAACACCGGGGAGCTGTTTTTT. It yields the protein CATTTSGGANTGELFF.

The chain links TRBV7-2 to TRBJ2-1; 7 bases are shared with TRBD2. Germline V CDR1 and CDR2: SGHTA, FQGNSA. The V segment lost 0 bases and the J segment 0 bases; nucleotides outside the gene matches: 5. The CDR3 consists of 17 residues. The DNA for the CDR3 is TGTGCCAGCAGCTTAGCGCTGGGCGGGAGCTCCTACAATGAGCAGTTCTTC. Residues: CASSLALGGSSYNEQFF.

The chain joins TRBV7-6 to TRBJ1-5; D not resolved. The CDR3 length is 13 residues. In germline, CDR1 is SGHVS, CDR2 FNYEAQ. V dropped 5 bases and J dropped 7 bases, with 12 bases sitting between them. In nucleotides, the CDR3 is TGTGCCAGCAGCCCGTGGACGGGACAGCCCCAGCATTTT. It codes for CASSPWTGQPQHF.

The rearrangement links TRBV6-5 to TRBJ2-7; 9 nucleotides match TRBD1. The CDR3 is made up of 16 amino acids. The V and J ends lost 4 bases and 1 base, in that order; junction bases with no gene match: 8. Germline CDR1 reads MNHEY; CDR2 reads SVGAGI. The CDR3 loop reads CASSSGQGTLSYEQYF. CDR3 in DNA: TGTGCCAGCAGTTCGGGACAGGGTACTCTATCCTACGAGCAGTACTTC.

The chain employs TRBV4-2 and TRBJ1-6, with unresolved D. Germline CDR1 reads LGHNA; CDR2 reads YNFKEQ. With 1 base removed from V and 0 bases from J, the gap between germline ends came to 13 bases. This CDR3 has 18 amino acids. The CDR3 loop is CASSQASRRSSYNSPLHF. DNA of the CDR3: TGTGCCAGCAGCCAAGCTTCCAGGAGGAGCTCCTATAATTCACCCCTCCACTTT.

This chain joins TRBV19 and TRBJ2-1, with 11 bases fitting TRBD2. Germline V gene data show CDR1 as LNHDA and CDR2 as SQIVND (reference sequence). V lost 9 bases to trimming and J lost 3 bases; unmatched junction nucleotides: 10. The CDR3 covers 16 residues. The CDR3 nucleotides are TGTGCCAGCAAGACTACTAGCGGGAGATTCTACAATGAGCAGTTCTTC. Residues: CASKTTSGRFYNEQFF. Together with reference TRBV19 and TRBJ2-1, the CDR3 gives the full variable domain: DGGITQSPKYLFRKEGQNVTLSCEQNLNHDAMYWYRQDPGQGLRLIYYSQIVNDFQKGDIAEGYSVSREKKESFPLTVTSAQKNPTAFYLCASKTTSGRFYNEQFFGPGTRLTVL.

This chain connects TRBV19 to TRBJ2-7; 7 bases are shared with TRBD1. V shed 5 bases and J 2 bases; nucleotides not matched to a gene: 9. Germline V gives CDR1 LNHDA, CDR2 SQIVND (reference sequence). The CDR3 consists of 15 residues. The CDR3 spells CASSGPPGQPYEQYF. The CDR3 region has the DNA TGTGCCAGTAGTGGGCCGCCGGGACAGCCCTACGAGCAGTACTTC.

The chain carries TRBV23-1 and TRBJ2-7, with 7 bases fitting TRBD2. TRBV23-1 is an ORF for which the function is uncertain. The CDR3 contains 9 residues. The junction had 1 base not matched to a gene; V was cut back by 11 bases and J by 6 bases. The CDR3 DNA reads TGCGCCGGGGGGGGCGAGCAGTACTTC. Encoded protein: CAGGGEQYF.

V is TRBV28 and J is TRBJ1-1, with a weak D call TRBD1 (6 bases). Trimming cost V 6 bases and J 2 bases, with 19 bases left between them. The length of the CDR3 is 16 residues. Looked up from germline, CDR1 is MDHEN and CDR2 is SYDVKM. The CDR3 nucleotides read TGTGCCAGCAGCTGGGCCTATTGGACAGTCAACACTGAAGCTTTCTTT. It yields the protein CASSWAYWTVNTEAFF.

The chain couples TRBV18 to TRBJ2-7, with TRBD2 matching over 10 bases. CDR1 KGHSH and CDR2 LQKENI come from the germline V gene. The V and J ends lost 0 bases and 0 bases, in that order; junction bases with no gene match: 11. There are 19 residues in the CDR3. CDR3 region: CASSPPPASGSLNSYEQYF. The CDR3 DNA reads TGTGCCAGCTCACCACCGCCGGCTAGCGGGAGTCTCAACTCCTACGAGCAGTACTTC.

This chain joins TRBV9 and TRBJ2-6; 10 bases map to TRBD2. The CDR3 runs 17 residues. With 2 bases clipped from V and 0 bases from J, the junction kept 2 bases outside the gene matches. Per germline, CDR1 SGDLS and CDR2 YYNGEE. This CDR3 reads CASSVQREGSGANVLTF. The CDR3 DNA reads TGTGCCAGCAGCGTCCAGCGGGAGGGCTCTGGGGCCAACGTCCTGACTTTC. Variable domain in full (rest from reference TRBV9 and TRBJ2-6): DSGVTQTPKHLITATGQRVTLRCSPRSGDLSVYWYQQSLDQGLQFLIQYYNGEERAKGNILERFSAQQFPDLHSELNLSSLELGDSALYFCASSVQREGSGANVLTFGAGSRLTVL.

The chain combines TRBV25-1 with TRBJ1-3; D not resolved. With 6 bases removed from V and 1 base from J, the gap between germline ends came to 1 base. Germline lookup yields CDR1 MGHDK and CDR2 SYGVNS. The length of the CDR3 is 11 residues. CDR3: CASRSGNTIYF. CDR3 nucleotides: TGTGCCAGCAGGTCTGGAAACACCATATATTTT.